Given below is one TCR beta chain in context. What it binds is not known. The PCR employed 60 Vbeta primers together with 13 Jbeta primers. Libraries were prepared by immunoSEQ multiplex PCR; TCRdb keeps only in-frame clonotypes and omits some of them. Altogether 95,000 to 150,000 clones are present, more than 60% being singletons, with the ten largest covering about 13%. This record belongs to a study of cytomegalovirus exposure and HLA in healthy donors. Study-wide points: In a later analysis, at a false discovery rate of 0.05, 16,951 TCR beta sequences were associated with HLA alleles. Some V segments, TRBV6-2 and TRBV6-3 among them, were indistinguishable and were therefore excluded.

CDR3 size: 13 residues. Germline V gene data show CDR1 as SEHNR and CDR2 as FQNEAQ (reference sequence). V lost 3 bases to trimming and J lost 6 bases, with 11 bases between them. This rearrangement joins TRBV7-9 to TRBJ1-2; possibly TRBD1 for D (6 bases). This clonotype was obtained from a woman in her fifties or sixties in good health and CMV-seropositive. Sample: PBMCs. The CDR3 is CASSFNRDHGYTF. DNA of the CDR3: TGTGCCAGCAGCTTTAACAGGGATCATGGCTACACCTTC.